What follows is one T cell receptor beta chain and its context. Seattle's enrolled individuals joined amid active infection and were then monitored longitudinally. Trimming cost V 3 bases and J 7 bases, with 17 bases left between them. CDR3 length: 15 amino acids. Germline V gene lookup returns CDR1 SGDLS and CDR2 YYNGEE. The data belong to a study of blood T cell repertoires in COVID-19. Turning to the study itself: The United States, Italy and Spain provided the acute and convalescent COVID-19 samples. T cells, B-cell-depleted T cells, or PBMCs supplied cDNA or gDNA.

In the source study's methods: Amplification from reference gene primers served as the basis for estimated nucleated cell counts. Produced via immunoSEQ multiplex PCR; TCRdb's table is partial and in-frame only. From that table come the V and J calls and clone size; the DNA was used to work out D and trimming. The top ten clones hold roughly 1.4% of a sample with roughly 410,000 clones, approximately 89% of them seen once. This sequence originates from a woman in her thirties or forties with COVID-19, enrolled during active disease. The specimen was peripheral blood. J is TRBJ2-1 and V is TRBV9; a weak D match, TRBD2 (6 bases). The CDR3 reads CASSALGPSGNEQFF. The CDR3 nucleotides read TGTGCCAGCAGCGCCCTTGGCCCCAGCGGGAATGAGCAGTTCTTC. Complete variable domain (other parts from reference TRBV9 and TRBJ2-1): DSGVTQTPKHLITATGQRVTLRCSPRSGDLSVYWYQQSLDQGLQFLIQYYNGEERAKGNILERFSAQQFPDLHSELNLSSLELGDSALYFCASSALGPSGNEQFFGPGTRLTVL.